These 8 T cell receptor beta chains were all obtained from the same sample, sequenced in a study of cytomegalovirus exposure and HLA in healthy donors. The primer mix had 60 Vbeta and 13 Jbeta primers. Measured with immunoSEQ multiplex PCR; TCRdb has only the in-frame clones, and not every one. The sample carries some 190,000 clones, roughly 77% recorded once. The sequenced sample consisted of PBMCs. The receptors shown here come from a woman in her fifties or sixties in good health and CMV-seronegative.

The chain couples TRBV29-1 to TRBJ1-2; D gene ambiguous. Germline V gives CDR1 SQVTM, CDR2 ANQGSEA. The V gene lost 6 bases and the J gene lost 7 bases, with 15 bases spanning the gap. CDR3 length equals 12 residues. The CDR3 sequence: CSVGQVGLGYTF. CDR3 bases: TGCAGCGTGGGTCAGGTAGGACTTGGCTACACCTTC.

V and J are TRBV7-9 and TRBJ1-5, with no clear D. The germline V gene encodes CDR1 SEHNR and CDR2 FQNEAQ (reference sequence). This CDR3 spans 16 amino acids. V lost 2 bases to trimming and J lost 0 bases, with 11 bases between them. The CDR3 DNA reads as TGTGCCAGCAGCTTAAGTACGCAAGCTAGCAATCAGCCCCAGCATTTT. Protein: CASSLSTQASNQPQHF.

This chain connects TRBV7-3 to TRBJ2-2; 14 nucleotides match TRBD2. CDR3 length equals 17 residues. Germline V gene data show CDR1 as SGHTA and CDR2 as FQGTGA. After removal of 5 bases from V and 6 bases from J, the junction contained 8 bases not matched to a gene. The CDR3 sequence: CASSVYPGLAGAGELFF. The CDR3 region has the DNA TGTGCCAGCAGCGTATACCCGGGACTAGCGGGGGCCGGGGAGCTGTTTTTT.

The chain recombines TRBV6-1 with TRBJ1-6; no clear D. The CDR3 extends over 16 amino acids. Trimming pared 1 base from V and 2 bases from J, leaving 9 bases between. Looked up from germline, CDR1 is MNHNS and CDR2 is SASEGT. CDR3 DNA sequence: TGTGCCAGCAGTGAAGGATCAGCGCCCTATAATTCACCCCTCCACTTT. Translation: CASSEGSAPYNSPLHF.

This clone was recorded a few times. The chain employs TRBV7-9 and TRBJ1-4; D gene unclear. The germline V and J ends were trimmed by 1 base and 11 bases, with 14 bases remaining between them. The CDR3 has 14 amino acids. Per germline, CDR1 SEHNR and CDR2 FQNEAQ (reference sequence). The CDR3 DNA reads as TGTGCCAGCAGCTTAGACGTTAGAAGAGGTAAACTGTTTTTT. It yields the protein CASSLDVRRGKLFF.

This clone was counted only a few times. The chain combines TRBV15 with TRBJ1-1; possibly TRBD1 for D (5 bases). Germline loops: CDR1 LNHNV, CDR2 YYDKDF (reference sequence). CDR3 size: 15 residues. V lost 0 bases, J lost 6 bases, and 14 bases lay in between. As DNA, the CDR3 is TGTGCCACCAGCAGAGATCGCGGGGCTGCAGCTGAAGCTTTCTTT. Amino acid sequence: CATSRDRGAAAEAFF.

This chain joins TRBV28 and TRBJ1-5; TRBD1 matches at 7 bases. V trimming: 6 bases; J trimming: 5 bases; junction bases outside the gene matches: 7. Germline loops: CDR1 MDHEN, CDR2 SYDVKM. The CDR3 totals 14 residues. CDR3 DNA: TGTGCCAGCAGCAGACAGGGATCATATCAGCCCCAGCATTTT. Translated, it gives CASSRQGSYQPQHF.

This chain uses TRBV6-6 with TRBJ1-2, with 7 bases matching TRBD1. This CDR3 region has 14 residues. Germline values: CDR1 MNHNY, CDR2 SVGAGI (reference sequence). The V and J ends lost 5 bases and 4 bases, in that order; junction bases with no gene match: 7. In nucleotides, the CDR3 is TGTGCCAGCAGTCCTACCGGACAGGCCTATGGCTACACCTTC. Encoded protein: CASSPTGQAYGYTF.